The T cell receptor beta chain described here comes from a study of Graves' ophthalmopathy and Graves' hyperthyroidism. This clonotype was detected a few times. RNA transcripts were the source from which TCR beta CDR3 regions were amplified. An opening RT-PCR round employed HTBI primers and preceded a second-round multiplex PCR. MiXCR, run by TCRdb on the multiplex PCR reads, gives a single entry per CDR3 protein. The sample holds about 180,000 distinct CDR3 sequences, over 35% seen once. The CDR3 consists of 14 residues. The germline V gene has CDR1 MNHEY and CDR2 SMNVEV (reference sequence). Trimming shortened V by 7 bases and J by 0 bases, and 12 bases separated the two germline ends. Orbital computed tomography and thyroid ultrasound, along with TRAb, serum thyroxine and clinical symptoms, underpinned diagnosis.

The chain recombines TRBV27 with TRBJ1-1, with a possible D match to TRBD1 (5 bases). The TCR comes from a middle-aged woman with Graves' ophthalmopathy. The sequencing sample was made of peripheral blood. The CDR3 DNA follows: TGTGCCAGCAATCTGGTGGGGGTGAACACTGAAGCTTTCTTT. Protein: CASNLVGVNTEAFF.